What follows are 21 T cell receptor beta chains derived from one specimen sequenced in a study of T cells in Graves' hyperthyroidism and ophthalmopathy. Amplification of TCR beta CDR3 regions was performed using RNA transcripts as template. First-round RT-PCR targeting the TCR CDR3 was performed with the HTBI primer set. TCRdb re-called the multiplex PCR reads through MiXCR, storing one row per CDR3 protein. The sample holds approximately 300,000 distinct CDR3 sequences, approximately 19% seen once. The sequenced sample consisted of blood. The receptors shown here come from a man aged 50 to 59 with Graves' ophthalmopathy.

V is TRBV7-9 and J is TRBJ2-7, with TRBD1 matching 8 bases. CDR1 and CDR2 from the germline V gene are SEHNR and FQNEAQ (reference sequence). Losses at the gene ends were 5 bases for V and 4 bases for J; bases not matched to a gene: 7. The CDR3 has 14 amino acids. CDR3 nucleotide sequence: TGTGCCAGCAGCCCGAGACAGGGGAGATACGAGCAGTACTTC. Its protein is CASSPRQGRYEQYF.

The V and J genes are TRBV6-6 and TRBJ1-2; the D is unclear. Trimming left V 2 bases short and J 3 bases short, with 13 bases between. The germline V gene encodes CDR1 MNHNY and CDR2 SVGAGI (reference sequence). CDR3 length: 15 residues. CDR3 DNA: TGTGCCAGCAGTTACGAACCCGAGGGATACTATGGCTACACCTTC. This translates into CASSYEPEGYYGYTF.

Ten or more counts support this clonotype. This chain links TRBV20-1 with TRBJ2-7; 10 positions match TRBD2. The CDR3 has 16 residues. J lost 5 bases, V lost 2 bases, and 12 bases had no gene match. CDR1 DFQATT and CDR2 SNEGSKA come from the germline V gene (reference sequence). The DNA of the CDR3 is TGCAGTGCTAGACTAGCGGGAGCGAAGGTATTCCACGAGCAGTACTTC. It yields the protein CSARLAGAKVFHEQYF.

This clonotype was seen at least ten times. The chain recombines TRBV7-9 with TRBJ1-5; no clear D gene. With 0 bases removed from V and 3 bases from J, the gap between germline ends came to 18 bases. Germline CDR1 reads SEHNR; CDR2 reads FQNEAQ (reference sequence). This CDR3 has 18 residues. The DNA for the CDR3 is TGTGCCAGCAGCTTAGCGGGCAGGATGGGAAACGACAATCAGCCCCAGCATTTT. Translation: CASSLAGRMGNDNQPQHF.

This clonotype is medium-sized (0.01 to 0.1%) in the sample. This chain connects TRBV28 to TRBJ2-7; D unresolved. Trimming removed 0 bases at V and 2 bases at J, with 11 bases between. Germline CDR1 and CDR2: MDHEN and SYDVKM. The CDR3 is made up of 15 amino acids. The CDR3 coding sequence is TGTGCCAGCAGTTTATGGAACAGTCCCACCTACGAGCAGTACTTC. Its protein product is CASSLWNSPTYEQYF.

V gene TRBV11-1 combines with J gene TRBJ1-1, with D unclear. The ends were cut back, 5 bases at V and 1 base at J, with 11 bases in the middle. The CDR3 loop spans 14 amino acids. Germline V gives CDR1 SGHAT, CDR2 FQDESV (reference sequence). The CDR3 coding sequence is TGTGCCAGCAGCCCGGACTCCCCGAACACTGAAGCTTTCTTT. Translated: CASSPDSPNTEAFF.

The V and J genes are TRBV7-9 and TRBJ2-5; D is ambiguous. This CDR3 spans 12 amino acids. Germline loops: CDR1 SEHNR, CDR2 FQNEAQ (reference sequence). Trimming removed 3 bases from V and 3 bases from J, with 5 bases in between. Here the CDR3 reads CASSFAEETQYF. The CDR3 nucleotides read TGTGCCAGCAGCTTCGCCGAAGAGACCCAGTACTTC.

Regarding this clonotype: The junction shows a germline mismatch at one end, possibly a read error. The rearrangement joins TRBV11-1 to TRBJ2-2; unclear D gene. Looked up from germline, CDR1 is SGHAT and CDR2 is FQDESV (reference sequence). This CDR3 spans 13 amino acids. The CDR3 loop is CASSLAKTGELFF. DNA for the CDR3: TGTGCCAGCAGCTTAGCGAAAACCGGGGAGCTGTTTTTT.

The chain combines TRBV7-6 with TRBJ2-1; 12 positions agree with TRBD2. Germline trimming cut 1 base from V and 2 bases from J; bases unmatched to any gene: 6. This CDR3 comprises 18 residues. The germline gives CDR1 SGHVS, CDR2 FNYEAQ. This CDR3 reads CASSLGLAGGLTYNEQFF. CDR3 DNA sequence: TGTGCCAGCAGCTTAGGGCTAGCGGGAGGGCTTACCTACAATGAGCAGTTCTTC.

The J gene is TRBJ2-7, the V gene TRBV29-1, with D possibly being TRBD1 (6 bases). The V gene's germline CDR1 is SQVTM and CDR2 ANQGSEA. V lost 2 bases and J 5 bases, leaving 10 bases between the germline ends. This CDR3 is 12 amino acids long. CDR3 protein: CSVERDTHEQYF. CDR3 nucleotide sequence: TGCAGCGTTGAAAGGGACACCCACGAGCAGTACTTC.

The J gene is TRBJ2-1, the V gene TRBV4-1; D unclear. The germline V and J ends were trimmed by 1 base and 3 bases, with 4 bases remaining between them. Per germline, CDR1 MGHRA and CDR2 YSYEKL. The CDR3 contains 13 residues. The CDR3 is CASSQAVYNEQFF. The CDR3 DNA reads TGCGCCAGCAGCCAAGCCGTCTACAATGAGCAGTTCTTC.

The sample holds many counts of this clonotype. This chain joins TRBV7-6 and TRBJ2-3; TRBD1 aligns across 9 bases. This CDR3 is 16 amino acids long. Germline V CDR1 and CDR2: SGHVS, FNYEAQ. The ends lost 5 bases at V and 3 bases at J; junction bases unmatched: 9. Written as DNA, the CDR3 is TGTGCCAGCAGCAGGGGACAGGGTGGACCGACAGATACGCAGTATTTT. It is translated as CASSRGQGGPTDTQYF.

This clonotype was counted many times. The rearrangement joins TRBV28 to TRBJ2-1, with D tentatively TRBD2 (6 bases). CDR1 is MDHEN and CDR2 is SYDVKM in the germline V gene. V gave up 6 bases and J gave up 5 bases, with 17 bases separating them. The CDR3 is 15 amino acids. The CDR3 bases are TGTGCCAGCAGCAAGACGCGGGGTGTGCACAATGAGCAGTTCTTC. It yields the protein CASSKTRGVHNEQFF.

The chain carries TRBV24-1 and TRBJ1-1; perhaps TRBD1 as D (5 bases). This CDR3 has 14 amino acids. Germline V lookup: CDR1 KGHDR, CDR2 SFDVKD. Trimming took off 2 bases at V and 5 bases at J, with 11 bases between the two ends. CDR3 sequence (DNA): TGTGCCACCAGTGATTCGATTCAGGGAACTGAAGCTTTCTTT. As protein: CATSDSIQGTEAFF.

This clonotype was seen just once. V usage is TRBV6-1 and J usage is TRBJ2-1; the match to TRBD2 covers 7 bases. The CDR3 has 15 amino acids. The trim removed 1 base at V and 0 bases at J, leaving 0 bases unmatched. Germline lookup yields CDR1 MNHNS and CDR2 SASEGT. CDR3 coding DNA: TGTGCCAGCAGTGAAGGGGAGGGCTCCTACAATGAGCAGTTCTTC. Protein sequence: CASSEGEGSYNEQFF.

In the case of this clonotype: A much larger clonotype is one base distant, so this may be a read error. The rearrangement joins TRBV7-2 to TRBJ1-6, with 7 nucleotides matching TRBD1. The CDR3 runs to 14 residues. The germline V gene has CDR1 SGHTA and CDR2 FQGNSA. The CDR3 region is CASSSGQTHSPPHF. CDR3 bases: TGTGCCAGCAGCTCGGGACAGACTCATTCACCCCCCCACTTT.

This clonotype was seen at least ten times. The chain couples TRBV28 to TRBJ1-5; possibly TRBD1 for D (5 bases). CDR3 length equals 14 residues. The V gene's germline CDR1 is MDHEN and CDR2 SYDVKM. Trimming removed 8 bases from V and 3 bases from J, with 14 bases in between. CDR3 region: CASHRDGHNQPQHF. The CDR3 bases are TGTGCCAGCCACCGGGACGGACACAATCAGCCCCAGCATTTT. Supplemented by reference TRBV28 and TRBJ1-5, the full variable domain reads DVKVTQSSRYLVKRTGEKVFLECVQDMDHENMFWYRQDPGLGLRLIYFSYDVKMKEKGDIPEGYSVSREKKERFSLILESASTNQTSMYLCASHRDGHNQPQHFGDGTRLSIL.

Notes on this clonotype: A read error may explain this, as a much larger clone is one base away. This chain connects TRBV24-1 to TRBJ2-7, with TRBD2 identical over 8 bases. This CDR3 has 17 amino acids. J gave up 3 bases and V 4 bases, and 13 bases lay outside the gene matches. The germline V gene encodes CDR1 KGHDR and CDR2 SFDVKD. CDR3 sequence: CATSDPAGDSGIYEQYF. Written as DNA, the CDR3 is TGTGCCACCAGTGACCCTGCCGGTGATAGCGGGATCTACGAGCAGTACTTC.

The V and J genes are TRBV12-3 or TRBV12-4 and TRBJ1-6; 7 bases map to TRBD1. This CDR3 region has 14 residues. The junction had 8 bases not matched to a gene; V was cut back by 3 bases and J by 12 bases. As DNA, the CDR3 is TGTGCCAGCAGTTTGGGACAGTGGGCCGAACCCCTCCACTTT. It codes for CASSLGQWAEPLHF.

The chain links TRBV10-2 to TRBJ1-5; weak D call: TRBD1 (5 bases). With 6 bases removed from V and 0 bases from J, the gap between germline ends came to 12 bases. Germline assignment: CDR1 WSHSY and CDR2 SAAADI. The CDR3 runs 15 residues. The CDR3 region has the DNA TGCGCCAGCAGGAAAGACAGTATTAGCAATCAGCCCCAGCATTTT. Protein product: CASRKDSISNQPQHF.

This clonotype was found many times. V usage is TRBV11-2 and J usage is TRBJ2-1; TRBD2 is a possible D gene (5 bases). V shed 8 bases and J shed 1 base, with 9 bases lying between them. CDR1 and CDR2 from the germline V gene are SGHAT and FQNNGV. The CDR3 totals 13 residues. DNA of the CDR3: TGTGCCAGCGGGCGGGCATCCTACAATGAGCAGTTCTTC. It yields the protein CASGRASYNEQFF.